The 14 T cell receptor beta chains reported below all come from one sample, sequenced in a study of blood T cell repertoires in COVID-19. The method was immunoSEQ multiplex PCR; TCRdb's version includes in-frame clones alone and lacks a portion of them. This table has about 100,000 clones, roughly nine tenths appearing once. The sequencing sample was made of peripheral blood. These receptors all come from a man aged 50-59 years with active COVID-19.

There are a few counts of this clone. The junction departs from germline at one end; a sequencing error may be responsible. The chain has TRBV6-5 and TRBJ2-3; TRBD1 aligns across 8 bases. The CDR3 contains 12 residues. The germline gives CDR1 MNHEY, CDR2 SVGAGI. The CDR3 spells CASRPGTGAKNF. The DNA of the CDR3 is TGTGCCAGCAGGCCCGGGACAGGTGCCAAGAATTTT.

The chain couples TRBV5-4 to TRBJ1-2, with 12 nucleotides matching TRBD1. With 0 bases clipped from V and 6 bases from J, the junction kept 3 bases outside the gene matches. CDR1 and CDR2 from the germline V gene are SGHNT and YYREEE (reference sequence). This CDR3 comprises 15 residues. DNA of the CDR3: TGTGCCAGCAGCTTGGCTGGGACAGGGGGCAATGGCTACACCTTC. It translates to CASSLAGTGGNGYTF.

The rearrangement links TRBV7-2 to TRBJ2-3; 9 bases are shared with TRBD2. The CDR3 is 16 amino acids. With 5 bases clipped from V and 2 bases from J, the junction kept 8 bases outside the gene matches. Germline lookup yields CDR1 SGHTA and CDR2 FQGNSA. The CDR3 nucleotides are TGTGCCAGCAGCCCAGCCCTAGCGGGGTTCACAGATACGCAGTATTTT. This encodes CASSPALAGFTDTQYF.

CDR3 coding DNA: TGTGCCAGCAGCTTGGCGGGAGGGTTGGATGAGCAGTTCTTC. This encodes CASSLAGGLDEQFF. The chain is built from TRBV7-2 and TRBJ2-1; TRBD2 matches at 9 bases. The CDR3 contains 14 residues. Germline lookup yields CDR1 SGHTA and CDR2 FQGNSA. The V segment lost 3 bases and the J segment 8 bases; nucleotides outside the gene matches: 5.

This clone was found a few times. V gene TRBV7-9 combines with J gene TRBJ2-1, with 7 nucleotides matching TRBD2. The J segment lost 8 bases and the V segment lost 5 bases, leaving 9 bases of the junction unmatched. The germline V gene has CDR1 SEHNR and CDR2 FQNEAQ (reference sequence). This CDR3 has 14 residues. CDR3: CASSTSGIVDEQFF. DNA for the CDR3: TGTGCCAGCAGCACAAGCGGGATCGTGGATGAGCAGTTCTTC.

The chain employs TRBV6-1 and TRBJ1-1; D is ambiguous. V lost 3 bases to trimming and J lost 10 bases, with 6 bases between them. The germline gives CDR1 MNHNS, CDR2 SASEGT. The CDR3 has 10 amino acids. This chain's CDR3 is CASSDEVAFF. The CDR3 nucleotides read TGTGCCAGCAGTGATGAGGTAGCTTTCTTT.

This chain's CDR3 is CASSLAGDTSTDTQYF. Written as DNA, the CDR3 is TGTGCCAGCAGCTTAGCCGGGGATACCTCCACAGATACGCAGTATTTT. The V call is TRBV7-9, the J call TRBJ2-3; D is possibly TRBD2 (5 bases). This CDR3 comprises 16 residues. In germline, CDR1 is SEHNR, CDR2 FQNEAQ (reference sequence). V was clipped by 0 bases and J by 2 bases, with 12 bases between them.

The chain uses TRBV10-3 and TRBJ2-2, with 7 bases identical to TRBD1. The junction had 5 bases not matched to a gene; V was cut back by 7 bases and J by 6 bases. Germline CDR1 is ENHRY and CDR2 is SYGVKD. The CDR3 has 13 residues. This chain's CDR3 is CAINQGVSGELFF. The DNA for the CDR3 is TGTGCCATCAACCAGGGGGTTTCCGGGGAGCTGTTTTTT.

V and J are TRBV7-3 and TRBJ1-1; 9 positions agree with TRBD1. Germline values: CDR1 SGHTA, CDR2 FQGTGA. This CDR3 is built from 14 residues. The junction had 7 bases not matched to a gene; V was cut back by 5 bases and J by 6 bases. This CDR3 reads CASSEQGASAEAFF. DNA of the CDR3: TGTGCCAGCAGCGAACAGGGGGCGAGCGCTGAAGCTTTCTTT.

V usage is TRBV6-6 and J usage is TRBJ1-5; 11 bases are a match to TRBD1. Trimming took 5 bases from V and 6 from J; bases not matched to a gene: 6. Germline V lookup: CDR1 MNHNY, CDR2 SVGAGI (reference sequence). The CDR3 covers 15 residues. CDR3 amino acids: CASSTGQGASQPQHF. DNA of the CDR3: TGTGCCAGCAGTACCGGACAGGGGGCAAGTCAGCCCCAGCATTTT.

The chain joins TRBV28 to TRBJ2-1; 12 nucleotides match TRBD2. Germline values: CDR1 MDHEN, CDR2 SYDVKM. This CDR3 contains 15 residues. The V segment lost 5 bases and the J segment 4 bases; nucleotides outside the gene matches: 3. For the CDR3, the DNA is TGTGCCAGCAGTCTAGCGGGAGGGGGTTACAATGAGCAGTTCTTC. It encodes CASSLAGGGYNEQFF.

The chain uses TRBV2 and TRBJ1-1; 10 nucleotides match TRBD1. The CDR3 has 14 amino acids. Per the germline V gene, CDR1 is SNHLY and CDR2 is FYNNEI. V gave up 1 base and J gave up 9 bases; unmatched junction bases: 5. In DNA, the CDR3 is TGTGCCAGCAGTGAAGTGGGGGACAGGGGAAAAGCTTTCTTT. Protein: CASSEVGDRGKAFF.

The chain joins TRBV14 to TRBJ2-7; TRBD1 matches 8 bases. The germline CDR1 and CDR2 sequences are SGHDN and FVKESK. Trimming took 3 bases from V and 0 from J; bases not matched to a gene: 4. The CDR3 runs to 15 residues. Written as DNA, the CDR3 is TGTGCCAGCAGCCACAGGGGGCGCCCCTCCTACGAGCAGTACTTC. It yields the protein CASSHRGRPSYEQYF.

The chain has TRBV27 and TRBJ2-1; 12 nucleotides agree with TRBD2. Germline CDR1 MNHEY, CDR2 SMNVEV (reference sequence). The V segment lost 5 bases and the J segment 9 bases; nucleotides outside the gene matches: 8. The CDR3 is 15 residues long. CDR3 in amino acids: CASSPGTSGFGEQFF. The CDR3 DNA reads TGTGCCAGCAGTCCCGGGACTAGCGGGTTTGGTGAGCAGTTCTTC.